This passage covers 10 T cell receptor beta chains from one sample sequenced in a study of T-cell memory formation after mild COVID-19. In TCRdb, the 5' RACE reads were re-called with MiXCR into one record per CDR3 protein. The repertoire has a few hundred thousand distinct CDR3 sequences, approximately 25% of them found once; the top ten carry approximately 13%. The sample taken for sequencing was PBMCs or a T cell subset sorted from them (not recorded which). Receptors originate from an adult woman who had mild COVID-19 (a few samples of this study predate the infection). Cell type and time point are not known.

J is TRBJ2-1 and V is TRBV6-1; no clear D. Per the germline V gene, CDR1 is MNHNS and CDR2 is SASEGT. The V gene lost 6 bases and the J gene lost 6 bases, with 15 bases spanning the gap. CDR3 length: 14 amino acids. The CDR3 DNA follows: TGTGCCAGCAGGGCGGCTAGTGGTATCAATGAGCAGTTCTTC. Translated, it gives CASRAASGINEQFF.

V is TRBV2 and J is TRBJ1-1; 8 bases agree with TRBD1. The CDR3 runs 15 residues. Per germline, CDR1 SNHLY and CDR2 FYNNEI. After removal of 8 bases from V and 5 bases from J, the junction contained 13 bases not matched to a gene. The CDR3 loop is CASLQDRVSRTEAFF. CDR3 nucleotide sequence: TGTGCCAGCTTGCAGGACAGGGTCTCGCGGACTGAAGCTTTCTTT.

Only a few counts were recorded for this clonotype. The chain couples TRBV12-3 or TRBV12-4 to TRBJ2-7, with TRBD1 as a possible D gene (5 bases). This CDR3 contains 13 residues. The V end lost 8 bases, the J end lost 4 bases, and 15 bases lay between the germline ends. DNA of the CDR3: TGTGCCAGCCTATCAGGGAATTCATACGAGCAGTACTTC. This gives the protein CASLSGNSYEQYF.

This clonotype has a handful of counts. This chain links TRBV20-1 with TRBJ2-3; tentatively, D is TRBD2 (5 bases). The CDR3 loop spans 14 amino acids. V was clipped by 3 bases and J by 4 bases, with 14 bases between them. Germline CDR1 DFQATT, CDR2 SNEGSKA (reference sequence). The CDR3 DNA reads as TGCAGTGCTAGCCCCCCTACTAGTCCAGATACGCAGTATTTT. Protein product: CSASPPTSPDTQYF.

The chain has TRBV12-3 or TRBV12-4 and TRBJ2-5, with a weak D call TRBD2 (5 bases). V dropped 1 base and J dropped 7 bases, with 16 bases sitting between them. The CDR3 is 15 amino acids. As DNA, the CDR3 is TGTGCCAGCAGTTTAGAGAGGGCCCGTTCCGGGACCCAGTACTTC. Its protein is CASSLERARSGTQYF.

The chain combines TRBV6-5 with TRBJ2-3, with D perhaps matching TRBD1 (5 bases). From germline, CDR1 is MNHEY and CDR2 SVGAGI. CDR3 length equals 16 residues. V lost 2 bases and J 2 bases, leaving 14 bases between the germline ends. The CDR3 nucleotides are TGTGCCAGCAGTTACGCAACGGTCAGGGCCACAGATACGCAGTATTTT. Translated: CASSYATVRATDTQYF.

This clonotype was recorded a few times. The chain couples TRBV29-1 to TRBJ2-1; 8 bases agree with TRBD2. J lost 6 bases, V lost 8 bases, and 9 bases had no gene match. Per germline, CDR1 SQVTM and CDR2 ANQGSEA. The CDR3 loop spans 13 amino acids. CDR3 region: CSHSGTSSNEQFF. DNA for the CDR3: TGCAGCCATAGCGGGACGTCGAGCAATGAGCAGTTCTTC.

This clonotype was observed a handful of times. The chain combines TRBV5-1 with TRBJ2-2; 10 bases are shared with TRBD1. CDR3 length: 17 amino acids. Germline V CDR1 and CDR2: SGHRS, YFSETQ. Trimming cost V 1 base and J 1 base; bases outside gene matches: 4. CDR3 nucleotide sequence: TGCGCCAGCAGCTTGCCGGACAGGGGGGTGAACACCGGGGAGCTGTTTTTT. As protein: CASSLPDRGVNTGELFF.

This clonotype turned up a few times. The chain combines TRBV5-5 with TRBJ2-1; 9 bases are a match to TRBD2. Germline V gene lookup returns CDR1 SGHKS and CDR2 YYEKEE (reference sequence). The CDR3 has 19 residues. The V segment lost 3 bases and the J segment 7 bases; nucleotides outside the gene matches: 20. CDR3 sequence (DNA): TGTGCCAGCAGCTCTCCGCCTCTCGGTATAGCGGGAGTTTCGAATGAGCAGTTCTTC. This translates into CASSSPPLGIAGVSNEQFF.

This clonotype was counted only a few times. The chain combines TRBV2 with TRBJ2-1, with D perhaps TRBD1 or TRBD2 (5 bases each). V dropped 8 bases and J dropped 9 bases, with 11 bases sitting between them. From germline, CDR1 is SNHLY and CDR2 FYNNEI. This CDR3 has 11 amino acids. The CDR3 region is CASGHGGEQFF. DNA of the CDR3: TGTGCCAGCGGCCATGGGGGTGAGCAGTTCTTC.